Shown below are 6 T cell receptor beta chains from a single sample sequenced in a study of T cell responses to AZD1222 COVID-19 vaccine (dated by TCRdb to about 2021). Read against the paper, the sample's time point label means: baseline before first vaccination. The receptor library was made with the immunoSEQ multiplex PCR assay. TCRdb provides this immuneACCESS table in a form limited to in-frame rearrangements. Some clones are lacking; in checked studies, under half of them reflect an unresolved V gene, and why the rest are absent is not known. Here the sample has around 180,000 clones; 87% occur a single time. About 2.8% of the sample is in the top ten clones. Specimen: peripheral blood, collected on day 0 of AZD1222 vaccination. These receptors originate from an adult in good health.

V usage is TRBV5-1 and J usage is TRBJ1-4, with D possibly TRBD1 on 6 matching bases. V lost 3 bases and J 5 bases, leaving 11 bases between the germline ends. The CDR3 length is 14 residues. CDR1 is SGHRS and CDR2 is YFSETQ in the germline V gene. CDR3 DNA: TGCGCCAGCAGCTCCGGACAGCCGAATGAAAAACTGTTTTTT. Amino acid sequence: CASSSGQPNEKLFF. The full variable domain, with the rest looked up from reference TRBV5-1 and TRBJ1-4, is KAGVTQTPRYLIKTRGQQVTLSCSPISGHRSVSWYQQTPGQGLQFLFEYFSETQRNKGNFPGRFSGRQFSNSRSEMNVSTLELGDSALYLCASSSGQPNEKLFFGSGTQLSVL.

The chain couples TRBV5-8 to TRBJ2-5; TRBD2 is a possible D gene (7 bases). V was pared by 2 bases and J by 0 bases, with 11 bases between. The CDR3 totals 15 residues. Germline lookup yields CDR1 SGHTS and CDR2 YDEGEE. DNA for the CDR3: TGTGCCAGCAGCTTCAAGGGGGGGTACCAAGAGACCCAGTACTTC. Residues: CASSFKGGYQETQYF.

The chain links TRBV4-1 to TRBJ1-6; TRBD1 might be the D (5 bases). Germline CDR1 and CDR2: MGHRA and YSYEKL. The V gene lost 4 bases and the J gene lost 4 bases, with 20 bases spanning the gap. This CDR3 is built from 18 residues. DNA for the CDR3: TGCGCCAGCAGCCTCACCCCGGGGGGGACCGAGTATAATTCACCCCTCCACTTT. The encoded protein is CASSLTPGGTEYNSPLHF.

CDR3 residues: CASSETAHPYEQYF. CDR3 nucleotide sequence: TGTGCCAGCAGCGAGACAGCACACCCCTACGAGCAGTACTTC. The rearrangement links TRBV7-9 to TRBJ2-7; tentatively, D is TRBD1 (5 bases). Germline V gene data show CDR1 as SEHNR and CDR2 as FQNEAQ (reference sequence). The V and J ends lost 5 bases and 2 bases respectively, with 13 bases between them. The CDR3 covers 14 residues.

The J gene is TRBJ1-2, the V gene TRBV9; 8 nucleotides agree with TRBD1. This CDR3 region has 17 residues. The V and J ends lost 4 bases and 4 bases, in that order; junction bases with no gene match: 15. CDR1 is SGDLS, CDR2 YYNGEE, per germline. The CDR3 protein is CASSPRTGKETPYGYTF. For the CDR3, the DNA is TGTGCCAGCAGCCCACGGACAGGGAAGGAAACCCCCTATGGCTACACCTTC.

V usage is TRBV12-5 and J usage is TRBJ1-3; D not certain. Germline lookup yields CDR1 LGHNT and CDR2 FRNRAP. The V gene lost 1 base and the J gene lost 1 base, with 2 bases spanning the gap. This CDR3 is 13 amino acids long. DNA of the CDR3: TGTGCTAGTGGTTTGGGTTCTGGAAACACCATATATTTT. As protein: CASGLGSGNTIYF.